This T cell receptor (beta chain) originates from a study of PD-1 blockade in mismatch repair-deficient tumors. Notes on the study in general: Tumor-resident clones, often absent from pretreatment blood, expanded after pembrolizumab and then contracted.

V lost 5 bases to trimming and J lost 5 bases, with 15 bases between them. The CDR3 spans 14 residues. CDR1 is SGHAT, CDR2 FQDESV, per germline (reference sequence). Here immunoSEQ multiplex PCR was the method, and the copy in TCRdb shows in-frame clones only, minus some. The sample has tens of thousands of clones, about 91% seen once. Every patient had mismatch repair deficiency by PCR or immunohistochemistry. A few pembrolizumab responders had their TCRs sequenced. With regard to this clone: The antigen is undetermined.

The sequence was obtained from an adult with mismatch repair-deficient cancer. This specimen consisted of peripheral blood, obtained 52 weeks after starting pembrolizumab. The V gene is TRBV11-1, the J gene TRBJ2-5; D ambiguous. CDR3 nucleotide sequence: TGTGCCAGCAGCGCGTATACCCCTGGGGAGACCCAGTACTTC. This gives the protein CASSAYTPGETQYF. Full variable domain (rest looked up from reference TRBV11-1 and TRBJ2-5): EAEVAQSPRYKITEKSQAVAFWCDPISGHATLYWYRQILGQGPELLVQFQDESVVDDSQLPKDRFSAERLKGVDSTLKIQPAELGDSAMYLCASSAYTPGETQYFGPGTRLLVL.